These T cell receptor beta chains were read from a single sample in a study of T cells after yellow fever vaccination. TCRdb used MiXCR to reprocess the 5' RACE reads, holding one entry per CDR3 protein. Of 400,000 to 650,000 distinct CDR3 sequences detected, 21% appear once; the ten largest clones hold around 16%. Sequenced here: PBMCs, sampled 21 days after the first yellow fever vaccination. The receptors stem from a man between 18 and 35 years old who received the YFV17D yellow fever vaccine. Each CDR3 is given with its conserved first and last residue. Fields, in order: J gene, V gene, clone size, D gene, CDR3 DNA, CDR3 protein. D genes are given only for firm matches. Only part of the rows carry a size: once, few, many, or a class if the clone is expanded.

TRBJ1-2	TRBV6-5	NA	NA	TGTGCCAGCAGTTACTCTCAGGGCAACTATGGCTACACCTTC	CASSYSQGNYGYTF
TRBJ1-5	TRBV4-1	NA	NA	TGCGCCAGCAGCCAAGGTTCGCGACTTTTGGGCAATCAGCCCCAGCATTTT	CASSQGSRLLGNQPQHF
TRBJ2-5	TRBV6-2/TRBV6-3	NA	NA	TGTGCCAGCAGTTACCAGATACCGGGCGTGACCCAGTACTTC	CASSYQIPGVTQYF
TRBJ2-1	TRBV9	few	TRBD1	TGTGCCAGCAGCGTAGACAGGGGCTCCTACAATGAGCAGTTCTTC	CASSVDRGSYNEQFF
TRBJ1-2	TRBV28	NA	NA	TGTGCCAGCAGTGTACTTAACAGAAATTCCGGCTACACCTTC	CASSVLNRNSGYTF
TRBJ1-6	TRBV20-1	few	TRBD1	TGCAGTGCTTTTTCCGGGACAGGGACAAATTCACCCCTCCACTTT	CSAFSGTGTNSPLHF
TRBJ2-7	TRBV10-1	NA	TRBD2	TGCGCCAGCAGTGAGTCCGGGACTAGCGGTTTCTACGAGCAGTACTTC	CASSESGTSGFYEQYF
TRBJ1-5	TRBV18	NA	NA	TGTGCCAGCTCACCAAGGGCTGCCCTAGGTCGTCAGCCCCAGCATTTT	CASSPRAALGRQPQHF
TRBJ2-5	TRBV11-2	NA	NA	TGTGCCAGCAGCCCCCGAAAACCACAAGAGACCCAGTACTTC	CASSPRKPQETQYF
TRBJ1-2	TRBV30	NA	NA	TGTGCCTGGAGTAAGCCGGGACCTACCTATGGCTACACCTTC	CAWSKPGPTYGYTF
TRBJ1-6	TRBV14	NA	NA	TGTGCCAGCAGTTATACAGGGAATTCACCCCTCCACTTT	CASSYTGNSPLHF
TRBJ2-2	TRBV11-2	NA	TRBD2	TGTGCCAGCAGCCGCGGGGGGGCCATCACCGGGGAGCTGTTTTTT	CASSRGGAITGELFF
TRBJ1-2	TRBV25-1	NA	TRBD1	TGTGCCAGCAGTGGGGGGCCGGGACAGAAAGATGGCTACACCTTC	CASSGGPGQKDGYTF
TRBJ2-7	TRBV19	few	NA	TGTGCCAGTAGTTCACGGGGGACACCATCCTACGAGCAGTACTTC	CASSSRGTPSYEQYF
TRBJ1-3	TRBV12-3/TRBV12-4	few	NA	TGTGCCAGCAGTGGTACACTATCTGGAAACACCATATATTTT	CASSGTLSGNTIYF
TRBJ2-1	TRBV29-1	NA	NA	TGCAGAACCGGGACTGGGCCCTACAATGAGCAGTTCTTC	CRTGTGPYNEQFF
TRBJ2-2	TRBV15	NA	TRBD1	TGTGCCACCAGGCAAAGACAGGGCCCCGGGGAGCTGTTTTTT	CATRQRQGPGELFF
TRBJ2-1	TRBV4-3	many	NA	TGCGCCAGCAGCCAAGGTACAGGGCCCACCGGGAATGAGCAGTTCTTC	CASSQGTGPTGNEQFF
TRBJ2-7	TRBV7-2	few	NA	TGTGCCAGCAAGAGAGACCAGAACGAGCAGTACTTC	CASKRDQNEQYF
TRBJ1-5	TRBV21-1	NA	NA	TGTGCCAGCATCTACTCGACCACGATAAGCAATCAGCCCCAGCATTTT	CASIYSTTISNQPQHF
TRBJ2-2	TRBV12-3/TRBV12-4	few	NA	TGTGCCAGGGTCTTACAGGGATACACCGGGGAGCTGTTTTTT	CARVLQGYTGELFF
TRBJ2-1	TRBV5-1	NA	TRBD2	TGCGCCAGCAGCCAAGAACTAGCGGGGGGTAATGAGCAGTTCTTC	CASSQELAGGNEQFF
TRBJ1-1	TRBV5-1	NA	TRBD1	TGCGCCAGCAGCTCGGGACAGGGCTACACTGAAGCTTTCTTT	CASSSGQGYTEAFF
TRBJ2-1	TRBV5-8	few	TRBD2	TGTGCCAGCAGCCCCAGGACTAGCGGTTCGTTCGAGCAGTTCTTC	CASSPRTSGSFEQFF
TRBJ2-5	TRBV24-1	few	NA	TGTGCCACCAGTGATGGACAGTCCCCGTACCAAGAGACCCAGTACTTC	CATSDGQSPYQETQYF
TRBJ2-7	TRBV19	few	TRBD1	TGTGCCAGTAGTATCCAGGGGGCAGGGTACGAGCAGTACTTC	CASSIQGAGYEQYF
TRBJ2-7	TRBV7-2	NA	NA	TGTGCCAGCAGCCCTACCCAGTATGTCACCAGCTCCTACGAGCAGTACTTC	CASSPTQYVTSSYEQYF
TRBJ2-5	TRBV5-4	NA	TRBD1	TGTGCCAGCAGGGCAGGGACAGGGGGCCCGGAAGAGACCCAGTACTTC	CASRAGTGGPEETQYF
TRBJ2-3	TRBV6-2/TRBV6-3	few	NA	TGTGCCAGCAGTACCCCGCCGTTGGCGGGCAGCACAGATACGCAGTATTTT	CASSTPPLAGSTDTQYF
TRBJ2-5	TRBV9	few	NA	TGTGCCAGCGCCCGGGAGTCGGGCCAAGAGACCCAGTACTTC	CASARESGQETQYF
TRBJ2-2	TRBV11-3	few	NA	TGTGCCAGCAGCCGTCACGATAGTAGCGGGGAGCTGTTTTTT	CASSRHDSSGELFF
TRBJ2-5	TRBV7-3	few	NA	TGTGCCAGCAGACTTAAAGGGACGGTCAAAGAGACCCAGTACTTC	CASRLKGTVKETQYF
TRBJ2-5	TRBV21-1	few	NA	TGTGCCAGCAGCACCACCGGAAGCGCTGGGGAGACCCAGTACTTC	CASSTTGSAGETQYF
TRBJ2-1	TRBV4-2	NA	TRBD2	TGTGCCAGCAGCCAAGGGGTTAGCGGGGAGATAAATGAGCAGTTCTTC	CASSQGVSGEINEQFF
TRBJ2-7	TRBV2	NA	NA	TGTGCCAGCAGTGAACAGGAGAGCTCCTACGAGCAGTACTTC	CASSEQESSYEQYF
TRBJ2-4	TRBV6-1	few	NA	TGTGCCAGCGCACGGGGGTTGACGACCAAAAACATTCAGTACTTC	CASARGLTTKNIQYF
TRBJ2-3	TRBV29-1	NA	TRBD2	TGCAGCGTCGACACTAGCGGTGCAGATACGCAGTATTTT	CSVDTSGADTQYF
TRBJ2-1	TRBV5-4	few	NA	TGTGCCAGCAGCGACCGGACAAAGCAAGCATATGAGCAGTTCTTC	CASSDRTKQAYEQFF
TRBJ1-3	TRBV20-1	NA	NA	TGCAGTGCTAGAGTTGGAAACACCATATATTTT	CSARVGNTIYF
TRBJ2-3	TRBV20-1	many	NA	TGCAGTGCTAGAAGTCCAGGATTCAAGGGAGGCACAGATACGCAGTATTTT	CSARSPGFKGGTDTQYF
TRBJ1-1	TRBV7-9	NA	NA	TGTGCCAGCAGCTTAGAAGAGGGGACTGAAGCTTTCTTT	CASSLEEGTEAFF
TRBJ2-7	TRBV20-1	NA	NA	TGCAGTGCTAGAGACGGGGGTAGCTCCTACGAGCAGTACTTC	CSARDGGSSYEQYF